Listed below are T cell receptor beta chains from one sample, sequenced in a study of shared clonotypes between healthy human individuals. Some clones are missing from TCRdb's copy, which holds only in-frame ones; the method was immunoSEQ multiplex PCR. Of 300,000 to 400,000 clones detected, approximately 74% appear once; the ten largest clones hold about a tenth. Sample: memory CD4+ T cells sorted from blood. The origin of the receptors is a man under 40 in good health. Each CDR3 is given without its conserved first and last residue. Rows may omit the clone size; those that give it use once, few, many or a size class.

cdr3_aa: ASKLRVGGYQETQY; v_call: TRBV6-6; j_call: TRBJ2-5; clone_size: few; cdr3_length: 14
cdr3_aa: ASTRQGESPQPQH; v_call: TRBV2; j_call: TRBJ1-5; clone_size: NA; cdr3_length: 13
cdr3_aa: ASNRVPQPQH; v_call: TRBV19; j_call: TRBJ1-5; clone_size: NA; cdr3_length: 10
cdr3_aa: ASSPRQGGYNEQF; v_call: TRBV19; j_call: TRBJ2-1; clone_size: NA; cdr3_length: 13
cdr3_aa: ASSPAASTYEQY; v_call: TRBV18; j_call: TRBJ2-7; clone_size: NA; cdr3_length: 12
cdr3_aa: ASSPGNYQPQH; v_call: TRBV6-5; j_call: TRBJ1-5; clone_size: NA; cdr3_length: 11
cdr3_aa: ASSQGWASGKLGEQY; v_call: TRBV4-2; j_call: TRBJ2-7; clone_size: NA; cdr3_length: 15
cdr3_aa: ASSNSGGGELF; v_call: TRBV7-2; j_call: TRBJ2-2; clone_size: NA; cdr3_length: 11
cdr3_aa: AIQSLNKQTGELF; v_call: TRBV7-8; j_call: TRBJ2-2; clone_size: NA; cdr3_length: 13
cdr3_aa: ASSLGGTDTVYEQY; v_call: TRBV5-1; j_call: TRBJ2-7; clone_size: NA; cdr3_length: 14
cdr3_aa: ASSEQTSVLAGELF; v_call: TRBV6-1; j_call: TRBJ2-2; clone_size: NA; cdr3_length: 14
cdr3_aa: ASSRTGGFNEQY; v_call: TRBV28; j_call: TRBJ2-7; clone_size: NA; cdr3_length: 12
cdr3_aa: ASSGRVQPQH; v_call: TRBV5-8; j_call: TRBJ1-5; clone_size: NA; cdr3_length: 10
cdr3_aa: ASSFSGSTDTQY; v_call: TRBV28; j_call: TRBJ2-3; clone_size: NA; cdr3_length: 12
cdr3_aa: ASSGTGGDRYT; v_call: TRBV7-6; j_call: TRBJ1-2; clone_size: few; cdr3_length: 11
cdr3_aa: ASSSEALGTEY; v_call: TRBV28; j_call: TRBJ2-4; clone_size: NA; cdr3_length: 11
cdr3_aa: ASPIESRETIFYEQY; v_call: TRBV2; j_call: TRBJ2-7; clone_size: NA; cdr3_length: 15
cdr3_aa: ASSFLAGAYEQY; v_call: TRBV7-9; j_call: TRBJ2-7; clone_size: NA; cdr3_length: 12
cdr3_aa: SVNRDGRSTDTQY; v_call: TRBV29-1; j_call: TRBJ2-3; clone_size: NA; cdr3_length: 13
cdr3_aa: ASSIDPQGRYGYT; v_call: TRBV19; j_call: TRBJ1-2; clone_size: NA; cdr3_length: 13
cdr3_aa: ASSLPSFAEQF; v_call: TRBV5-6; j_call: TRBJ2-1; clone_size: NA; cdr3_length: 11
cdr3_aa: ASSLAGAGETHRTDTQY; v_call: TRBV5-1; j_call: TRBJ2-3; clone_size: NA; cdr3_length: 17
cdr3_aa: ASRRTGTGISTDTQY; v_call: TRBV2; j_call: TRBJ2-3; clone_size: NA; cdr3_length: 15
cdr3_aa: ASSPGHRDSTDTQY; v_call: TRBV5-1; j_call: TRBJ2-3; clone_size: NA; cdr3_length: 14
cdr3_aa: AITPGTETYEQY; v_call: TRBV10-3; j_call: TRBJ2-7; clone_size: NA; cdr3_length: 12
cdr3_aa: ASSRVVVDTEAF; v_call: TRBV5-5; j_call: TRBJ1-1; clone_size: NA; cdr3_length: 12
cdr3_aa: ASSVSSGRGMNEQF; v_call: TRBV5-1; j_call: TRBJ2-1; clone_size: NA; cdr3_length: 14
cdr3_aa: ASSPPRLASPYEQY; v_call: TRBV18; j_call: TRBJ2-7; clone_size: NA; cdr3_length: 14
cdr3_aa: ASSIVLNQPQH; v_call: TRBV19; j_call: TRBJ1-5; clone_size: NA; cdr3_length: 11